This T cell receptor (delta chain) comes out of a study of gamma-delta T cells after stem cell transplantation (dated by TCRdb to 2016 to 2018). Library prep was done by RT-PCR. Reads for this sample came from an Illumina MiSeq. Identical DNA sequences were merged into single rows after TCRdb reprocessed the public reads with CATT. The sample contains around 1,000 delta-chain clones, 8.5% to 10% of them found a single time. The top ten clonotypes cover about 45% of the sample. Counted from cysteine to phenylalanine, this CDR3 has 18 amino acids. The DNA shown is the 54-base CDR3, in frame from base 1. Germline trimming amounts to 2 bases on V and 4 bases on J, with 5 as the count of junction bases outside the gene matches. The CDR1 and CDR2 encoded by the germline V gene are GEAIGNYY and EKD. This clone was picked up a small number of times. No cognate antigen has been identified for it. Per-base quality was not reported, and no clone a single base away is much larger than it.

The clonotype comes from a human donor. It is not recorded whose cells these are; they may come from a transplant donor. The chain joins TRDV2 to TRDJ3, with TRDD3 matching 12 junction bases. Material for sequencing was gamma-delta T cells. This receptor has the CDR3 CACDRVLGDTWDTRQMFF. At the DNA level, the sequence is TGTGCCTGTGACAGAGTACTGGGGGATACTTGGGACACCCGACAGATGTTTTTC.